The 21 T cell receptor beta chains in this list originate from one sample, sequenced in a study of T cell responses to AZD1222 COVID-19 vaccine. The assay was immunoSEQ multiplex PCR, and TCRdb's table has in-frame clones only and misses some. Counted here are 100,000 to 150,000 clones, about 90% occurring once; the ten biggest clones make up 6% to 9%. Sequenced material: peripheral blood, taken 28 days after the second AZD1222 dose. The receptors here all came from an adult who received the AZD1222 COVID-19 vaccine.

CDR3 residues: CASSISRGPNQPQHF. CDR3 DNA: TGTGCCAGTAGTATATCGAGGGGACCTAATCAGCCCCAGCATTTT. The chain has TRBV19 and TRBJ1-5; maybe TRBD1 (5 bases). V was trimmed by 2 bases and J by 4 bases, leaving 12 bases between them. This CDR3 has 15 residues. Germline lookup yields CDR1 LNHDA and CDR2 SQIVND (reference sequence).

This sequence joins TRBV29-1 and TRBJ1-3; 10 nucleotides align to TRBD1. Germline V gene lookup returns CDR1 SQVTM and CDR2 ANQGSEA. This CDR3 has 13 amino acids. V shed 4 bases, J shed 4 bases, and the junction held 1 base outside the gene matches. The CDR3 is CSVGTGGGNTIYF. The CDR3 DNA reads TGCAGCGTTGGGACAGGGGGAGGAAACACCATATATTTT.

The chain carries TRBV3-1 (or the pseudogene TRBV3-2) and TRBJ2-1, with TRBD2 matching 8 bases. J gave up 2 bases and V 3 bases, and 6 bases lay outside the gene matches. CDR1 and CDR2 from the germline V gene are LGHDT and YNNKEL (reference sequence). The CDR3 totals 16 residues. The CDR3 DNA sequence: TGTGCCAGCAGCCAGAGGACTAGCCTTGCCTACAATGAGCAGTTCTTC. Translating gives CASSQRTSLAYNEQFF.

The chain uses TRBV7-2 and TRBJ2-1, with D possibly being TRBD2 (6 bases). Trimming stripped 1 base from V and 9 bases from J, with 7 bases between. Germline assignment: CDR1 SGHTA and CDR2 FQGNSA. The CDR3 length is 12 residues. CDR3 sequence reads: CASSLGGGEQFF. CDR3 coding DNA: TGTGCCAGCAGCTTAGGGGGAGGTGAGCAGTTCTTC.

This clone was detected only once. This chain connects TRBV6-5 to TRBJ1-5; D not resolved. Germline-derived CDR1 and CDR2 are MNHEY and SVGAGI. The ends were cut back, 7 bases at V and 0 bases at J, with 10 bases in the middle. This CDR3 has 14 residues. The CDR3 region is CASIMDDSNQPQHF. DNA for the CDR3: TGTGCCAGCATTATGGACGATAGCAATCAGCCCCAGCATTTT.

The chain carries TRBV3-1 (or the pseudogene TRBV3-2) and TRBJ2-2; 7 bases align to TRBD2. V shed 2 bases, J shed 6 bases, and the junction held 6 bases outside the gene matches. The CDR3 is 15 amino acids. CDR1 is LGHDT, CDR2 YNNKEL, per germline (reference sequence). The CDR3 spells CASSQQGGGAGELFF. In DNA, the CDR3 is TGTGCCAGCAGCCAACAGGGCGGGGGTGCCGGGGAGCTGTTTTTT.

This clone has a single count. This rearrangement joins TRBV7-2 to TRBJ1-1; unclear D gene. Trimming pared 3 bases from V and 1 base from J, leaving 6 bases between. Per the germline V gene, CDR1 is SGHTA and CDR2 is FQGNSA. The CDR3 has 13 amino acids. CDR3 amino acids: CASSFSGNTEAFF. The CDR3 nucleotides are TGTGCCAGCAGCTTCAGCGGGAACACTGAAGCTTTCTTT.

The gene calls are TRBV18 and TRBJ1-2, with D perhaps matching TRBD1 (5 bases). The CDR3 is made up of 13 amino acids. From germline, CDR1 is KGHSH and CDR2 LQKENI. Trimming removed 3 bases from V and 2 bases from J, with 7 bases in between. The CDR3 coding sequence is TGTGCCAGCTCACCGGACACAAACTATGGCTACACCTTC. This encodes CASSPDTNYGYTF.

In nucleotides, the CDR3 is TGCGCCAGCGGGGACCAGACTAGCGTAGATACGCAGTATTTT. Its protein is CASGDQTSVDTQYF. This chain uses TRBV5-1 with TRBJ2-3; TRBD2 agrees at 8 bases. The CDR3 covers 14 residues. Looked up from germline, CDR1 is SGHRS and CDR2 is YFSETQ. V was clipped by 7 bases and J by 5 bases; unmatched bases: 9.

The rearrangement links TRBV23-1 to TRBJ1-1; maybe TRBD1 (6 bases). TRBV23-1 is designated an ORF whose function remains uncertain. This CDR3 is built from 13 residues. Trimming shortened V by 7 bases and J by 1 base, and 10 bases separated the two germline ends. The CDR3: CASNEQGNTEAFF. The CDR3 DNA sequence: TGCGCCAGCAACGAACAGGGGAACACTGAAGCTTTCTTT.

The CDR3 here is CASSGQQEEQFF. CDR3 nucleotide sequence: TGTGCCAGCAGCGGACAGCAAGAGGAGCAGTTCTTC. The chain recombines TRBV7-9 with TRBJ2-1; weak D call: TRBD1 (6 bases). Trimming removed 5 bases at V and 10 bases at J, with 12 bases between. This CDR3 comprises 12 residues. CDR1 and CDR2 from the germline V gene are SEHNR and FQNEAQ (reference sequence).

The chain is built from TRBV5-1 and TRBJ2-7; the match to TRBD2 covers 7 bases. From germline, CDR1 is SGHRS and CDR2 YFSETQ. CDR3 length: 13 amino acids. Trimming at V came to 10 bases and at J to 2 bases, leaving 9 bases not matched to a gene. The CDR3: CASWGGFPYEQYF. The CDR3 nucleotides are TGCGCCTCATGGGGGGGTTTCCCCTACGAGCAGTACTTC.

The chain combines TRBV7-9 with TRBJ2-3, with 11 bases identical to TRBD1. CDR3 size: 16 residues. Germline-derived CDR1 and CDR2 are SEHNR and FQNEAQ (reference sequence). V lost 5 bases, J lost 5 bases, and 9 bases stayed unmatched. The CDR3 loop is CASSPRDRGFEDTQYF. The DNA for the CDR3 is TGTGCCAGCAGCCCTCGGGACAGGGGGTTTGAAGATACGCAGTATTTT.

The chain couples TRBV24-1 to TRBJ2-3; a possible D gene is TRBD1 (6 bases). The CDR3 sequence is 14 residues long. Germline loops: CDR1 KGHDR, CDR2 SFDVKD. V gave up 9 bases and J gave up 2 bases, with 14 bases separating them. The CDR3 reads CATGAQGITDTQYF. The CDR3 nucleotides read TGTGCCACCGGTGCACAGGGTATCACAGATACGCAGTATTTT.

V and J are TRBV11-1 and TRBJ2-3, with TRBD2 matching 11 bases. V was pared by 3 bases and J by 1 base, with 3 bases of the junction left unmatched. The germline gives CDR1 SGHAT, CDR2 FQDESV (reference sequence). This CDR3 is built from 16 residues. In nucleotides, the CDR3 is TGTGCCAGCAGCTTGGGGACTAGCGGACGCACAGATACGCAGTATTTT. Its translation is CASSLGTSGRTDTQYF.

This chain links TRBV2 with TRBJ1-6, with a weak D call TRBD1 (5 bases). The CDR3 extends over 15 amino acids. Trimming took off 2 bases at V and 7 bases at J, with 12 bases between the two ends. Germline lookup yields CDR1 SNHLY and CDR2 FYNNEI. CDR3: CASSETPGNNSPLHF. The DNA of the CDR3 is TGTGCCAGCAGTGAAACCCCAGGGAACAATTCACCCCTCCACTTT.

The J gene is TRBJ1-1, the V gene TRBV4-2; D gene ambiguous. Germline V CDR1 and CDR2: LGHNA, YNFKEQ. The CDR3 length is 13 residues. V shed 2 bases and J shed 0 bases, with 4 bases lying between them. CDR3 region: CASSQKMNTEAFF. The CDR3 bases are TGTGCCAGCAGCCAAAAGATGAACACTGAAGCTTTCTTT.

J is TRBJ2-3 and V is TRBV3-1 (or the pseudogene TRBV3-2); D is perhaps TRBD2 (6 bases). Trimming stripped 1 base from V and 9 bases from J, with 20 bases between. Per germline, CDR1 LGHDT and CDR2 YNNKEL (reference sequence). The CDR3 length is 16 residues. This CDR3 reads CASSQVVSSVRDTQYF. DNA of the CDR3: TGTGCCAGCAGCCAAGTGGTTTCCAGTGTGCGGGACACGCAGTATTTT.

The chain links TRBV4-1 to TRBJ2-2; 10 bases agree with TRBD1. The germline V gene encodes CDR1 MGHRA and CDR2 YSYEKL. The CDR3 contains 18 residues. Trimming took 0 bases from V and 5 from J; bases not matched to a gene: 9. CDR3 loop: CASSQDLRDRGHTGELFF. Written as DNA, the CDR3 is TGCGCCAGCAGCCAAGACTTGCGGGACAGGGGACATACCGGGGAGCTGTTTTTT.

The chain carries TRBV9 and TRBJ1-3; 7 bases agree with TRBD1. CDR3 length: 19 residues. Per the germline V gene, CDR1 is SGDLS and CDR2 is YYNGEE. The junction had 22 bases not matched to a gene; V was cut back by 4 bases and J by 6 bases. DNA of the CDR3: TGTGCCAGCAGCAGCCGTGGCCGACAGGGTAACAGTATACAAAACACCATATATTTT. This encodes CASSSRGRQGNSIQNTIYF.

This rearrangement joins TRBV29-1 to TRBJ1-2; D perhaps matches TRBD1 (5 bases). The CDR3 is made up of 13 amino acids. V shed 6 bases and J shed 4 bases, with 15 bases lying between them. Per the germline V gene, CDR1 is SQVTM and CDR2 is ANQGSEA. For the CDR3, the DNA is TGCAGCGTCTCTACAAGGGGCCTCTATGGCTACACCTTC. It encodes CSVSTRGLYGYTF.